Listed below are T cell receptor beta chains from one sample, sequenced in a study of beta chain features in type 1 diabetes. Data came from immunoSEQ multiplex PCR; TCRdb stores just in-frame clones and leaves some out. The table has 300,000 to 400,000 clones, approximately 10% seen once; the top ten hold just over 0.015%. The sample comprised naive CD4+ T cells from blood. Receptors were obtained from a woman in her 30s in good health. CDR3s include the opening cysteine and the closing phenylalanine or tryptophan. A D gene is named only where the DNA matches it firmly. Clone size is not always given. Where it is, it says once, few, many or a class for expanded clones.

cdr3_length,v_call,d_call,j_call,clone_size,cdr3_nt,cdr3_aa
15,TRBV18,.,TRBJ1-1,.,TGTGCCAGCTCACCACTTGAGGCGTTAAACACTGAAGCTTTCTTT,CASSPLEALNTEAFF
14,TRBV7-3,.,TRBJ1-5,.,TGTGCCAGCAGCTTAACAGGGGGATACCAGCCCCAGCATTTT,CASSLTGGYQPQHF
14,TRBV7-2,TRBD1,TRBJ1-1,.,TGTGCCAGCAGCTTACTCAGGGGGCAGCCTGAAGCTTTCTTT,CASSLLRGQPEAFF
16,TRBV2,.,TRBJ2-1,few,TGTGCCAGCAGTGAAGCGACTAGTAGTGGGCTCAATGAGCAGTTCTTC,CASSEATSSGLNEQFF
15,TRBV23-1,.,TRBJ2-2,.,TGCGCCAGCAGTCAAGGGCAGGGGAACACCGGGGAGCTGTTTTTT,CASSQGQGNTGELFF
15,TRBV7-2,TRBD1,TRBJ2-7,.,TGTGCCAGCAGCTTTGAGACAGGGACGTCCTACGAGCAGTACTTC,CASSFETGTSYEQYF
14,TRBV7-3,TRBD2,TRBJ2-1,few,TGTGCCAGCAGCAGCGGGAGCTCCTACAATGAGCAGTTCTTC,CASSSGSSYNEQFF
15,TRBV10-3,.,TRBJ2-1,.,TGTGCCATCAGTGAGTCGGAAAGCGGAGGGAATGAGCAGTTCTTC,CAISESESGGNEQFF
14,TRBV10-3,TRBD1,TRBJ1-5,.,TGTGCCATCAGTGAGGGACAGGATAATCAGCCCCAGCATTTT,CAISEGQDNQPQHF
17,TRBV7-9,TRBD2,TRBJ2-6,few,TGTGCCAGCAGCTTAGGTAGCGGGAGGTCTGGGGCCAACGTCCTGACTTTC,CASSLGSGRSGANVLTF
14,TRBV7-3,.,TRBJ2-2,few,TGTGCCAGCAGCTTGCAGGGAAGTACCGGGGAGCTGTTTTTT,CASSLQGSTGELFF
17,TRBV2,TRBD2,TRBJ2-7,.,TGTGCCAGCAGTGAATGGGCTAGCGGGCCCCTGACCTACGAGCAGTACTTC,CASSEWASGPLTYEQYF
14,TRBV10-3,.,TRBJ1-1,.,TGTGCCATCAGTGAGTCGACTCAGAACACTGAAGCTTTCTTT,CAISESTQNTEAFF
15,TRBV18,.,TRBJ1-5,.,TGTGCCAGCTCACCTCCTGGCGGGGGCCGACAGCCCCAGCATTTT,CASSPPGGGRQPQHF
15,TRBV28,TRBD1,TRBJ2-7,few,TGTGCCAGCAGTTTTTCGGGACAGGGAGTCTACGAGCAGTACTTC,CASSFSGQGVYEQYF
15,TRBV5-4,.,TRBJ2-1,few,TGTGCCAGCATGGGGACTTCTAACTCCTACAATGAGCAGTTCTTC,CASMGTSNSYNEQFF
14,TRBV7-3,TRBD2,TRBJ2-7,few,TGTGCCAGCAGCCCGTCAGCGGGGTCCTACGAGCAGTACTTC,CASSPSAGSYEQYF
15,TRBV7-3,.,TRBJ1-1,few,TGTGCCAGCAGCGCCTCCATGGTCAGGGAAACTGAAGCTTTCTTT,CASSASMVRETEAFF
13,TRBV28,TRBD2,TRBJ2-1,.,TGTGCCAGCAGTTTTGCGGGAGGTTTTGAGCAGTTCTTC,CASSFAGGFEQFF